The T cell receptor (beta chain) under discussion was sequenced for a study of brain metastases from non-small cell lung cancer. The repertoire was sequenced with immunoSEQ multiplex PCR; TCRdb's copy has only in-frame clones and lacks some. Among some 2,400 clones listed, around four fifths were seen once. About this clone: Its cognate antigen is unknown.

This CDR3 has 15 amino acids. J gave up 8 bases and V 3 bases, and 8 bases lay outside the gene matches. CDR1 MNHEY and CDR2 SMNVEV come from the germline V gene (reference sequence). Study-wide results and caveats: T-cell infiltration was lower in brain metastases than primaries (P < 0.001). In roughly 64% of brain metastases, T-cell clones were expanded compared with matched primary tumors. Metastases had sparse T cells but largely shared repertoires with primaries.

The sequencing sample was made of primary lung tumor tissue. This sequence joins TRBV27 and TRBJ2-2, with 8 nucleotides matching TRBD1. The clonotype comes from a donor at least 40 years old with non-small cell lung cancer. DNA for the CDR3: TGTGCCAGCAGTTTTCGGACAGGGCCCACTGGGGAGCTGTTTTTT. It codes for CASSFRTGPTGELFF.